Presented here are 2 T cell receptor beta chains from one specimen sequenced in a study of blood T cell repertoires in COVID-19. The data were produced by immunoSEQ multiplex PCR, yet TCRdb's version contains in-frame clones alone and is incomplete. The table has around 86,000 clones, around 86% seen once. Sequenced sample: peripheral blood. Source of these receptors: a woman older than 75 with acute or convalescent COVID-19.

The chain employs TRBV21-1 and TRBJ2-2; the table's D call TRBD1 went unverified against the DNA. TRBV21-1 is assigned pseudogene status. The CDR3 has 20 amino acids. CDR3 region: CVSSKALVGDRDPNTGELFF. CDR3 DNA sequence: TGTGTCAGCAGCAAAGCGCTTGTAGGAGACAGGGACCCGAACACCGGGGAGCTGTTTTTT.

The rearrangement links TRBV19 to TRBJ1-1; D not certain. Trimming removed 6 bases from V and 5 bases from J, with 16 bases in between. CDR3 size: 14 residues. Germline V CDR1 and CDR2: LNHDA, SQIVND (reference sequence). CDR3 sequence reads: CASSRREGRTEAFF. The CDR3 bases are TGTGCCAGTAGCCGGAGGGAGGGAAGGACTGAAGCTTTCTTT.